A single sample is the source of the 16 T cell receptor beta chains below, sequenced in a study of OX40 agonist ivuxolimab in advanced cancers. Here immunoSEQ multiplex PCR was the method, and the copy in TCRdb shows in-frame clones only, minus some. There are tens of thousands of clones in the sample; roughly 86% occur only once, and 50% lies in the top ten. Material: CD4+ or CD8+ T cells sorted from blood, obtained in a trial of the OX40 agonist ivuxolimab. These receptors were obtained from an adult with an advanced solid tumor such as melanoma, head and neck, liver or kidney cancer.

The chain uses TRBV5-4 and TRBJ1-2; TRBD1 is a possible D gene (5 bases). Germline assignment: CDR1 SGHNT and CDR2 YYREEE (reference sequence). V was shortened by 2 bases and J by 8 bases, with 22 bases between the two germline ends. The CDR3 covers 16 residues. Here the CDR3 reads CASSFLLMAGRTGYTF. The CDR3 nucleotides are TGTGCCAGCAGCTTTCTTCTTATGGCGGGGCGTACGGGCTACACCTTC.

The chain recombines TRBV5-1 with TRBJ1-2; tentative D call: TRBD1 (5 bases). Germline CDR1 reads SGHRS; CDR2 reads YFSETQ. The CDR3 sequence is 13 residues long. Trimming took off 0 bases at V and 5 bases at J, with 8 bases between the two ends. CDR3 residues: CASSLAGPYGYTF. CDR3 coding DNA: TGCGCCAGCAGCTTGGCAGGGCCATATGGCTACACCTTC.

The rearrangement links TRBV7-9 to TRBJ2-5; D is uncertain. The germline V gene encodes CDR1 SEHNR and CDR2 FQNEAQ (reference sequence). The V end was cut by 5 bases, the J end by 3 bases, with 7 bases between. CDR3 size: 12 residues. The CDR3 region has the DNA TGTGCCAGCAGCGATCTAGAAGAGACCCAGTACTTC. It codes for CASSDLEETQYF.

Details on this clone: Within the sample, other DNA sequences also encode this same CDR3. The rearrangement uses TRBV11-2 and TRBJ2-7, with 7 nucleotides matching TRBD1. The CDR3 is 14 amino acids. V was clipped by 1 base and J by 2 bases; unmatched bases: 2. Per germline, CDR1 SGHAT and CDR2 FQNNGV. The CDR3 bases are TGTGCCAGCAGCTTAGGAGGGACAGCCTACGAGCAGTACTTC. This gives the protein CASSLGGTAYEQYF.

The chain uses TRBV27 and TRBJ2-2; no definite D call. Germline lookup yields CDR1 MNHEY and CDR2 SMNVEV (reference sequence). Trimming removed 6 bases at V and 6 bases at J, with 8 bases between. The CDR3 is 12 amino acids. CDR3 loop: CASRFRAGELFF. The CDR3 nucleotides read TGTGCCAGCAGGTTTAGGGCCGGGGAGCTGTTTTTT.

The chain recombines TRBV18 with TRBJ1-2; 10 bases align to TRBD1. The V and J ends lost 3 bases and 3 bases, in that order; junction bases with no gene match: 4. The germline gives CDR1 KGHSH, CDR2 LQKENI. The CDR3 runs 15 residues. The CDR3 sequence is CASSPMDRGYYGYTF. The CDR3 DNA follows: TGTGCCAGCTCACCGATGGACAGGGGGTACTATGGCTACACCTTC.

This clone appeared a few times. V and J are TRBV27 and TRBJ2-7; D is perhaps TRBD2 (5 bases). Germline values: CDR1 MNHEY, CDR2 SMNVEV (reference sequence). V was pared by 8 bases and J by 2 bases, with 13 bases between. The CDR3 has 13 amino acids. CDR3 bases: TGTGCCAGCCGTGATGCGGGCCCCTACGAGCAGTACTTC. It specifies CASRDAGPYEQYF.

The rearrangement joins TRBV19 to TRBJ2-6; TRBD1 is a possible D gene (6 bases). Trimming took 5 bases from V and 3 from J, leaving 14 bases between them. CDR1 and CDR2 (germline): LNHDA, SQIVND (reference sequence). CDR3 length: 16 amino acids. Here the CDR3 reads CASSGGEVYGANVLTF. As DNA, the CDR3 is TGTGCCAGTAGTGGGGGCGAAGTGTATGGGGCCAACGTCCTGACTTTC.

The rearrangement uses TRBV5-1 and TRBJ2-7; 7 nucleotides line up with TRBD1. This CDR3 is 14 amino acids long. Trimming cost V 4 bases and J 5 bases; bases outside gene matches: 9. The germline gives CDR1 SGHRS, CDR2 YFSETQ. CDR3 sequence (DNA): TGCGCCAGCAGCCTCCGGGACAGCATGAACGAGCAGTACTTC. Residues: CASSLRDSMNEQYF. Based on the CDR3 plus reference TRBV5-1 and TRBJ2-7, the full variable domain is KAGVTQTPRYLIKTRGQQVTLSCSPISGHRSVSWYQQTPGQGLQFLFEYFSETQRNKGNFPGRFSGRQFSNSRSEMNVSTLELGDSALYLCASSLRDSMNEQYFGPGTRLTVT.

V is TRBV4-3 and J is TRBJ2-3; D remains unclear. The CDR3 has 17 amino acids. Trimming took 1 base from V and 2 from J, leaving 16 bases between them. CDR1 LGHNA and CDR2 YSLEER come from the germline V gene. The CDR3 coding sequence is TGCGCCAGCAGCCAAGGAGGATCAACGCGGAACACAGATACGCAGTATTTT. Amino acids: CASSQGGSTRNTDTQYF.

This chain uses TRBV28 with TRBJ1-5; D may be TRBD1 (5 bases). CDR3 size: 14 residues. Trimming took 1 base from V and 7 from J, leaving 11 bases between them. Per germline, CDR1 MDHEN and CDR2 SYDVKM. Here the CDR3 reads CASSLSGEGQPQHF. CDR3 in DNA: TGTGCCAGCAGTTTATCGGGCGAGGGGCAGCCCCAGCATTTT.

The chain is built from TRBV6-6 and TRBJ1-1; D ambiguous. From germline, CDR1 is MNHNY and CDR2 SVGAGI (reference sequence). CDR3 size: 14 residues. Trimming took 8 bases from V and 1 from J, leaving 14 bases between them. CDR3 protein: CASREVGENTEAFF. CDR3 DNA sequence: TGTGCCAGCCGGGAAGTCGGCGAGAACACTGAAGCTTTCTTT.

V gene TRBV7-9 combines with J gene TRBJ2-1; 10 positions match TRBD2. CDR1 and CDR2 (germline): SEHNR, FQNEAQ (reference sequence). This CDR3 has 15 residues. With 2 bases clipped from V and 4 bases from J, the junction kept 2 bases outside the gene matches. The CDR3 nucleotides read TGTGCCAGCAGCTTACAAGCGGGGGGGTACAATGAGCAGTTCTTC. It translates to CASSLQAGGYNEQFF.

V and J are TRBV27 and TRBJ2-7; D not certain. The CDR3 covers 15 residues. The V and J ends lost 6 bases and 0 bases respectively, with 15 bases between them. CDR1 is MNHEY and CDR2 is SMNVEV in the germline V gene (reference sequence). This chain's CDR3 is CASRPLGSTSYEQYF. CDR3 DNA: TGTGCCAGCAGACCCCTAGGGTCAACCTCCTACGAGCAGTACTTC.

The chain combines TRBV28 with TRBJ2-4; tentatively, D is TRBD1 (6 bases). The ends were cut back, 6 bases at V and 6 bases at J, with 15 bases in the middle. The CDR3 extends over 14 amino acids. CDR1 and CDR2 from the germline V gene are MDHEN and SYDVKM. This CDR3 is CASSQGLQGNIQYF. DNA for the CDR3: TGTGCCAGCAGCCAGGGGTTGCAGGGAAACATTCAGTACTTC.

This chain links TRBV27 with TRBJ2-2, with D possibly matching TRBD2 (5 bases). Germline V gene data show CDR1 as MNHEY and CDR2 as SMNVEV (reference sequence). The CDR3 consists of 15 residues. With 9 bases removed from V and 5 bases from J, the gap between germline ends came to 19 bases. CDR3 in amino acids: CASKISGPGTGELFF. Here the CDR3 DNA reads TGTGCCAGTAAAATCTCAGGTCCGGGGACCGGGGAGCTGTTTTTT.